This is a list of T cell receptor beta chains from one sample in a study of blood T cells in healthy people across ages. One entry per CDR3 protein, called by TCRdb with MiXCR from the 5' RACE reads. The sample shows 710,000 or so distinct CDR3 sequences, 22% of them seen only once. Sequenced sample: blood. Receptor source: a man in his 70s in good health. Both conserved end residues are part of each CDR3. The D gene is left open where the match is weak. Clone size appears in some rows only: once, few, many, or a class for an expanded clone.

>-|TRBV21-1|-|TRBJ2-2
TGTGCCAGCAGCAAAAAGGCTAGCGGGAGCGGGAACACCGGGGAGCTGTTTTTT
CASSKKASGSGNTGELFF
>few|TRBV2|-|TRBJ2-3
TGTGCCATCTTGAAAACGGAGTTTAAGTTAACAGATACGCAGTATTTT
CAILKTEFKLTDTQYF
>-|TRBV20-1|-|TRBJ2-3
TGCAGTGCTAGAGGGCCCATAAGCACAGATACGCAGTATTTT
CSARGPISTDTQYF
>few|TRBV20-1|-|TRBJ1-2
TGCAGTGCTAGATCCCCCGGGACAAGGACTTGGGGTGGCTACACCTTC
CSARSPGTRTWGGYTF
>medium-sized|TRBV12-3/TRBV12-4|TRBD2|TRBJ2-1
TGTGCCAGCAGTCCCTTAACCGCCGGGACTAGCTTGGGCCATGAGCAGTTCTTC
CASSPLTAGTSLGHEQFF
>-|TRBV11-3|-|TRBJ2-5
TGTGCCAGCAGCCGCCAGCGGTCACAAGAGACCCAGTACTTC
CASSRQRSQETQYF
>few|TRBV5-1|-|TRBJ1-4
TGCGCCAGCAGCTTTAACCAGGGCGGGGAGGAAAAACTGTTTTTT
CASSFNQGGEEKLFF
>few|TRBV28|TRBD2|TRBJ2-2
TGTGCCAGCAGTTTCCGGACTAGCGGGAGGGCCAACACCGGGGAGCTGTTTTTT
CASSFRTSGRANTGELFF
>few|TRBV5-1|TRBD2|TRBJ2-3
TGCGCCAGCAGCTTGGTATCGGCGGGAGGAGGTGATACGCAGTATTTT
CASSLVSAGGGDTQYF
>many|TRBV7-9|-|TRBJ2-5
TGTGCCAGCAGTAACTACCGGGACGAAGAGACCCAGTACTTC
CASSNYRDEETQYF
>-|TRBV11-2|TRBD1|TRBJ2-1
TGTGCCAGCAGCTTTGGGCGGGGACAGGGGGTCTTTGAGCAGTTCTTC
CASSFGRGQGVFEQFF
>-|TRBV11-2|-|TRBJ1-4
TGTGCCAGCAGACCCTCAGGACTTTATAATGAAAAACTGTTTTTT
CASRPSGLYNEKLFF
>-|TRBV12-3/TRBV12-4|-|TRBJ1-5
TGTGCCAGCGTCCAGGACATCAATCAGCCCCAGCATTTT
CASVQDINQPQHF
>few|TRBV3-1|-|TRBJ1-1
TGTGCCAGCAGCCCCGGGGACGTGAACACTGAAGCTTTCTTT
CASSPGDVNTEAFF
>many|TRBV11-2|-|TRBJ2-1
TGTGCCAGCAGCCTAAACACCGGATACAATGAGCAGTTCTTC
CASSLNTGYNEQFF
>-|TRBV5-1|TRBD2|TRBJ2-7
TGCGCCAGCAGCTGGGACTACTCGGGAGACGAGCAGTACTTC
CASSWDYSGDEQYF
>few|TRBV7-8|-|TRBJ1-5
TGTGCCAGCAGCCCGACCGGGGTTTATAGCAATCAGCCCCAGCATTTT
CASSPTGVYSNQPQHF
>-|TRBV15|-|TRBJ2-5
TGTGCCACCAGCTCCGGATCAGAGACCCAGTACTTC
CATSSGSETQYF
>-|TRBV5-1|TRBD2|TRBJ2-1
TGCGCCAGCAACTTGACTAGCGGGGGGGCTTACAATGAGCAGTTCTTC
CASNLTSGGAYNEQFF
>-|TRBV15|-|TRBJ1-5
TGTGCCACCAGCCCCCGAGTGAGGGGGACGGTTAATCAGCCCCAGCATTTT
CATSPRVRGTVNQPQHF
>-|TRBV27|TRBD1|TRBJ1-1
TGTGCCAGCAGCCTTTTGACAGGGGGAACTGAAGCTTTCTTT
CASSLLTGGTEAFF
>-|TRBV2|-|TRBJ1-4
TGTGCCAGCACCAGGGACTGCCGGGAAAAACTGTTTTTT
CASTRDCREKLFF
>-|TRBV7-9|TRBD2|TRBJ2-5
TGTGCCAGCAGCCCAGGACTAGTCGCGACCCAGTACTTC
CASSPGLVATQYF
>few|TRBV29-1|-|TRBJ2-3
TGCAGCGCCCAGGGTCCAGATACGCAGTATTTT
CSAQGPDTQYF
>-|TRBV18|TRBD2|TRBJ2-4
TGTGCCAGCTCACGGATCCCTCTTGGGACTAGCGGGAGAGTTGACATTCAGTACTTC
CASSRIPLGTSGRVDIQYF
>many|TRBV19|TRBD2|TRBJ2-1
TGTGCCAGTCGCTCCCTAGCGACGGGGGGCTACAATGAGCAGTTCTTC
CASRSLATGGYNEQFF
>-|TRBV5-1|TRBD1|TRBJ1-2
TGCGCCAGCAGCCCTCAGGGGGTCTATGGCTACACCTTC
CASSPQGVYGYTF
>-|TRBV5-1|-|TRBJ1-2
TGCGCCAGCAGCTTGGGGGCAGGGGAAGGCTATGGCTACACCTTC
CASSLGAGEGYGYTF
>-|TRBV2|-|TRBJ2-7
TGTGCCAGCAGTGAGGAAGGTGTTGGCAAAACCTACGAGCAGTACTTC
CASSEEGVGKTYEQYF
>few|TRBV7-2|TRBD2|TRBJ2-1
TGTGCCAGCAGCCCTAGCGGCGCTATGGGCTTCAGTGAGCAGTTCTTC
CASSPSGAMGFSEQFF
>many|TRBV5-1|TRBD1|TRBJ2-1
TGCGCCAGCAGCGGACAGGGGATATTTAACGATGAGCAGTTCTTC
CASSGQGIFNDEQFF
>-|TRBV12-3/TRBV12-4|-|TRBJ1-1
TGTGCCAGCAGTTTAGGGGTAGAGGACGAAGCTTTCTTT
CASSLGVEDEAFF
>many|TRBV5-1|-|TRBJ1-5
TGTGCCAGCAGCCTAGCTAGCAATCAGCCCCAGCATTTT
CASSLASNQPQHF
>-|TRBV30|-|TRBJ1-3
TGTGCCTGGAGTGTATACTTGGGTTTCAACACCATATATTTT
CAWSVYLGFNTIYF
>-|TRBV18|-|TRBJ2-5
TGTGCCAGCTCACCCGACAGTCGGAGAGAGACCCAGTACTTC
CASSPDSRRETQYF
>-|TRBV6-1|-|TRBJ2-1
TGTGCCAGCAGTAAGCCGGGACGGGAGCAGTTCTTC
CASSKPGREQFF
>-|TRBV7-3|TRBD1|TRBJ2-1
TGTGCCAGCAGTTTCACGGGGACAGGAGAGCAGTTCTTC
CASSFTGTGEQFF
>-|TRBV6-1|TRBD1|TRBJ1-2
TGTGCCAGCGGGACAGCCTATGGCTACACCTTC
CASGTAYGYTF
>few|TRBV20-1|-|TRBJ2-1
TGCAGTGCTGGGGGTTGGTCCTACAGTGAGCAGTTCTTC
CSAGGWSYSEQFF
>once|TRBV19|-|TRBJ1-5
TGTGCCAGTAGTATCCACCTAACGACGGGAAATCAGCCCCAGCATTTT
CASSIHLTTGNQPQHF
>few|TRBV9|TRBD2|TRBJ2-1
TGTGCCAGCAGCTTCAGCGGGGGGAAGGGGGATGAGCAGTTCTTC
CASSFSGGKGDEQFF
>few|TRBV3-1|-|TRBJ1-4
TGTGCCAGCAGCCCGGAGGGCGGGACTCAGCGTGAAAAACTGTTTTTT
CASSPEGGTQREKLFF
>-|TRBV7-9|-|TRBJ2-3
TGTGCCAGCAGCTTAGCCCCCCCAGGGAATCCAGATACGCAGTATTTT
CASSLAPPGNPDTQYF
>few|TRBV7-2|-|TRBJ1-1
TGTGCCAGCAGCCCCTTGGTACTGACTAACACTGAAGCTTTCTTT
CASSPLVLTNTEAFF
>-|TRBV11-2|TRBD1|TRBJ1-4
TGTGCCAGCAGCCCCGGGACAGAGAATGAAAAACTGTTTTTT
CASSPGTENEKLFF